The 28 T cell receptor beta chains presented below share a single source sample, sequenced in a study of shared T cell receptors in the human thymus. Profiled with immunoSEQ multiplex PCR; TCRdb holds only in-frame clones, not every one. The sample shows hundreds of thousands of clones, around 87% of them seen only once. The same data also contributed to another study, on human thymus T cells.

The sample was thymocytes. Receptor source: a boy less than two years old with a congenital heart defect.

This chain joins TRBV2 and TRBJ1-3, with D uncertain. The CDR3 has 14 amino acids. Germline CDR1 and CDR2: SNHLY and FYNNEI. V was cut by 3 bases and J by 4 bases, with 10 bases left in between. The CDR3 DNA is TGTGCCAGCAGTGATAGAGAGTCCGGAAACACCATATATTTT. It yields the protein CASSDRESGNTIYF. The full variable domain, in which reference TRBV2 and TRBJ1-3 provide the parts outside the CDR3, is EPEVTQTPSHQVTQMGQEVILRCVPISNHLYFYWYRQILGQKVEFLVSFYNNEISEKSEIFDDQFSVERPDGSNFTLKIRSTKLEDSAMYFCASSDRESGNTIYFGEGSWLTVV.

This clone was seen a single time. The V and J genes are TRBV27 and TRBJ2-7, with D possibly TRBD1 on 6 matching bases. Germline assignment: CDR1 MNHEY and CDR2 SMNVEV (reference sequence). The CDR3 length is 15 residues. Trimming took 5 bases from V and 3 from J, leaving 17 bases between them. This chain's CDR3 is CASSPPGGGIYEQYF. Here the CDR3 DNA reads TGTGCCAGCAGTCCACCCGGTGGGGGCATCTACGAGCAGTACTTC.

The chain links TRBV6-4 to TRBJ2-5, with 8 nucleotides matching TRBD2. J lost 11 bases, V lost 6 bases, and 14 bases had no gene match. The CDR3 runs 14 residues. The germline V gene has CDR1 MRHNA and CDR2 SNTAGT. CDR3 sequence (DNA): TGTGCCAGCAGCTCGACTAGCGAGTCTGAGGAGCAGTACTTC. It is translated as CASSSTSESEEQYF.

The rearrangement uses TRBV5-1 and TRBJ2-3, with 12 bases fitting TRBD1. Germline CDR1 is SGHRS and CDR2 is YFSETQ. The CDR3 runs to 16 residues. The J segment lost 6 bases and the V segment lost 2 bases, leaving 7 bases of the junction unmatched. DNA for the CDR3: TGCGCCAGCAGCTTCCCGGGACAGGGGGCATCGGATACGCAGTATTTT. Amino acids: CASSFPGQGASDTQYF.

The V call is TRBV5-1, the J call TRBJ2-1, with TRBD2 identical over 8 bases. The V gene end was trimmed by 3 bases and the J gene end by 8 bases; junction bases not matched to a gene: 13. The CDR3 length is 16 residues. Germline-derived CDR1 and CDR2 are SGHRS and YFSETQ. CDR3 DNA sequence: TGCGCCAGCAGCTGGCCGTTAGCGGGGACCAGGGATGAGCAGTTCTTC. Protein: CASSWPLAGTRDEQFF.

This clone has more than one count but fewer than ten. V is TRBV11-2 and J is TRBJ2-7; 12 positions agree with TRBD2. V lost 5 bases to trimming and J lost 1 base; unmatched junction nucleotides: 9. Germline V CDR1 and CDR2: SGHAT, FQNNGV. This CDR3 is 17 amino acids long. As DNA, the CDR3 is TGTGCCAGCAGCCCCAGGCCGACTAGCGGGAGATCCTACGAGCAGTACTTC. Translated: CASSPRPTSGRSYEQYF.

This chain links TRBV6-1 with TRBJ1-5; D possibly corresponds to TRBD1 (5 bases). Germline V lookup: CDR1 MNHNS, CDR2 SASEGT. Trimming removed 4 bases at V and 4 bases at J, with 14 bases between. The CDR3 is 15 amino acids. The DNA of the CDR3 is TGTGCCAGCAGTGGTAGGAGACAGCCTAATCAGCCCCAGCATTTT. This codes for CASSGRRQPNQPQHF.

This chain uses TRBV10-3 with TRBJ2-3, with 11 bases lining up with TRBD1. Germline V CDR1 and CDR2: ENHRY, SYGVKD. V trimming: 3 bases; J trimming: 1 base; junction bases outside the gene matches: 24. This CDR3 contains 23 residues. CDR3 DNA sequence: TGTGCCATCAGTGATAGAATCGGACAGGGGGCAAAAGGGGGGGATTTGCGCACAGATACGCAGTATTTT. This encodes CAISDRIGQGAKGGDLRTDTQYF.

This chain's CDR3 is CASSPRTDSNQPQHF. As DNA, the CDR3 is TGTGCCAGCAGTCCTCGGACAGATAGCAATCAGCCCCAGCATTTT. The rearrangement joins TRBV28 to TRBJ1-5; the D gene is possibly TRBD1 (6 bases). V gave up 5 bases and J gave up 0 bases, with 11 bases separating them. Germline V gene sequence: CDR1 MDHEN, CDR2 SYDVKM. The CDR3 spans 15 residues.

The rearrangement links TRBV7-2 to TRBJ2-3; TRBD1 matches at 9 bases. J gave up 1 base and V 8 bases, and 4 bases lay outside the gene matches. The CDR3 has 14 amino acids. Per germline, CDR1 SGHTA and CDR2 FQGNSA. CDR3 nucleotide sequence: TGTGCCAGCGGAAGACAGGGGGGCACAGATACGCAGTATTTT. Residues: CASGRQGGTDTQYF.

V usage is TRBV28 and J usage is TRBJ1-5; TRBD1 matches at 7 bases. V was pared by 10 bases and J by 2 bases, with 11 bases of the junction left unmatched. Germline V gene sequence: CDR1 MDHEN, CDR2 SYDVKM. The length of the CDR3 is 15 residues. The CDR3 sequence is CATSNDREGNQPQHF. In DNA form, the CDR3 reads TGTGCCACCTCAAACGACAGGGAAGGCAATCAGCCCCAGCATTTT.

Remarks on this clone: The sample holds other DNA sequences that translate to the same CDR3. This chain uses TRBV18 with TRBJ2-7; 7 nucleotides agree with TRBD2. CDR1 and CDR2 (germline): KGHSH, LQKENI. There are 18 residues in the CDR3. After removal of 6 bases from V and 5 bases from J, the junction contained 22 bases not matched to a gene. The CDR3 loop reads CASSPPTSRASTLDEQYF. DNA for the CDR3: TGTGCCAGCTCCCCCCCGACTAGCAGGGCCTCTACGTTAGACGAGCAGTACTTC.

The V call is TRBV7-6, the J call TRBJ2-3; D is ambiguous. Germline values: CDR1 SGHVS, CDR2 FNYEAQ. There are 19 residues in the CDR3. The germline V and J ends were trimmed by 1 base and 0 bases, with 20 bases remaining between them. The chain's CDR3 is CASSLVNTDRQPSTDTQYF. The DNA for the CDR3 is TGTGCCAGCAGCTTAGTTAATACAGACCGTCAACCTAGCACAGATACGCAGTATTTT.

The chain uses TRBV29-1 and TRBJ2-7; 10 bases are a match to TRBD1. This CDR3 has 14 residues. Per the germline V gene, CDR1 is SQVTM and CDR2 is ANQGSEA. J lost 2 bases, V lost 4 bases, and 5 bases had no gene match. CDR3 sequence reads: CSVGRDRGAYEQYF. In DNA form, the CDR3 reads TGCAGCGTTGGTAGGGACAGGGGCGCCTACGAGCAGTACTTC.

The chain carries TRBV4-3 and TRBJ2-2; 11 bases map to TRBD1. The ends lost 4 bases at V and 7 bases at J; junction bases unmatched: 14. Germline assignment: CDR1 LGHNA and CDR2 YSLEER. The length of the CDR3 is 18 residues. The CDR3 protein is CASSPRGLPDRGLGELFF. In DNA, the CDR3 is TGCGCCAGCAGCCCCCGGGGGTTACCGGACAGGGGGCTCGGGGAGCTGTTTTTT.

The V call is TRBV4-2, the J call TRBJ2-7, with D tentatively TRBD1 (5 bases). Per germline, CDR1 LGHNA and CDR2 YNFKEQ. V lost 0 bases to trimming and J lost 3 bases, with 12 bases between them. The CDR3 covers 15 residues. The CDR3: CASSQDRGTYYEQYF. CDR3 sequence (DNA): TGTGCCAGCAGCCAAGATAGGGGAACCTACTACGAGCAGTACTTC.

This rearrangement joins TRBV10-1 to TRBJ1-1; D is undetermined. Germline CDR1 and CDR2: WNHNN and SYGVQD (reference sequence). V lost 8 bases to trimming and J lost 0 bases, with 19 bases between them. The CDR3 consists of 16 residues. The CDR3 region is CASPKVRAGLNTEAFF. CDR3 bases: TGCGCCAGCCCTAAGGTTAGGGCGGGTTTGAACACTGAAGCTTTCTTT.

This clone is a singleton in its sample. The chain recombines TRBV6-5 with TRBJ1-1; 10 bases agree with TRBD1. Losses at the gene ends were 0 bases for V and 3 bases for J; bases not matched to a gene: 4. In germline, CDR1 is MNHEY, CDR2 SVGAGI. The CDR3 covers 16 residues. The DNA for the CDR3 is TGTGCCAGCAGTTACTCTGGCGACAGGGGGCACACTGAAGCTTTCTTT. This translates into CASSYSGDRGHTEAFF.

Regarding this clone: The sample has other DNA sequences that encode this CDR3 too. This chain connects TRBV28 to TRBJ1-3; D unclear. V gave up 3 bases and J gave up 0 bases, with 6 bases separating them. The germline CDR1 and CDR2 sequences are MDHEN and SYDVKM. This CDR3 has 14 amino acids. The CDR3 DNA sequence: TGTGCCAGCAGTTTTCGGGACTCTGGAAACACCATATATTTT. Amino acids: CASSFRDSGNTIYF.

DNA for the CDR3: TGTGCCAGTAATACGTGGCAGTCCTCCTACAATGAGCAGTTCTTC. Protein product: CASNTWQSSYNEQFF. The chain carries TRBV19 and TRBJ2-1; no firm D call. CDR3 length: 15 residues. V shed 7 bases and J shed 0 bases, with 13 bases lying between them. Germline CDR1 reads LNHDA; CDR2 reads SQIVND (reference sequence). Supplemented by reference TRBV19 and TRBJ2-1, the full variable domain reads DGGITQSPKYLFRKEGQNVTLSCEQNLNHDAMYWYRQDPGQGLRLIYYSQIVNDFQKGDIAEGYSVSREKKESFPLTVTSAQKNPTAFYLCASNTWQSSYNEQFFGPGTRLTVL.

The chain uses TRBV6-5 and TRBJ2-4; D ambiguous. Germline V CDR1 and CDR2: MNHEY, SVGAGI. There are 13 residues in the CDR3. Trimming removed 2 bases from V and 1 base from J, with 3 bases in between. In nucleotides, the CDR3 is TGTGCCAGCAGTTACCGTGCCAAAAACATTCAGTACTTC. Amino acids: CASSYRAKNIQYF.

V usage is TRBV19 and J usage is TRBJ1-2; possibly TRBD1 for D (6 bases). In germline, CDR1 is LNHDA, CDR2 SQIVND (reference sequence). CDR3 size: 16 residues. V lost 6 bases and J lost 0, with 17 bases in between. The CDR3 spells CASRWTVRETNYGYTF. In DNA form, the CDR3 reads TGTGCCAGTAGGTGGACAGTGAGGGAAACTAACTATGGCTACACCTTC. The entire variable domain, with the rest obtained from reference TRBV19 and TRBJ1-2, is as follows: DGGITQSPKYLFRKEGQNVTLSCEQNLNHDAMYWYRQDPGQGLRLIYYSQIVNDFQKGDIAEGYSVSREKKESFPLTVTSAQKNPTAFYLCASRWTVRETNYGYTFGSGTRLTVV.

The V call is TRBV27, the J call TRBJ1-5; the D gene is possibly TRBD1 (5 bases). CDR3 size: 19 residues. Germline-derived CDR1 and CDR2 are MNHEY and SMNVEV (reference sequence). V was shortened by 2 bases and J by 2 bases, with 22 bases between the two germline ends. The CDR3 region is CASSLRAGEGGSGNQPQHF. The CDR3, as DNA: TGTGCCAGCAGTTTAAGGGCGGGGGAGGGTGGTAGTGGCAATCAGCCCCAGCATTTT.

A remark on this clone: Other DNA sequences in the same sample also yield this CDR3. This rearrangement joins TRBV5-6 to TRBJ1-5; 9 bases match TRBD1. The CDR3 is 14 amino acids. Germline assignment: CDR1 SGHDT and CDR2 YYEEEE. J lost 5 bases, V lost 0 bases, and 0 bases had no gene match. The CDR3 coding sequence is TGTGCCAGCAGCTTGGGACAGGGGGATCAGCCCCAGCATTTT. Translation gives CASSLGQGDQPQHF.

The chain recombines TRBV5-1 with TRBJ1-1; TRBD1 matches at 8 bases. Unmatched junction bases numbered 12, after V lost 1 base and J lost 1 base. This CDR3 spans 18 amino acids. Germline V gives CDR1 SGHRS, CDR2 YFSETQ. This CDR3 reads CASSLSRRTGGRNTEAFF. Here the CDR3 DNA reads TGCGCCAGCAGCTTGTCGCGTCGCACAGGGGGACGGAACACTGAAGCTTTCTTT.

The chain is built from TRBV23-1 and TRBJ1-5, with D possibly TRBD1 on 6 matching bases. TRBV23-1 is designated an ORF whose function remains uncertain. V lost 0 bases, J lost 1 base, and 22 bases lay in between. This CDR3 has 20 residues. This CDR3 is CASSQSPGGGRLRSNQPQHF. Written as DNA, the CDR3 is TGCGCCAGCAGTCAATCGCCGGGGGGCGGGAGGTTGAGAAGCAATCAGCCCCAGCATTTT.

The chain links TRBV28 to TRBJ2-7, with D perhaps matching TRBD1 (6 bases). CDR1 MDHEN and CDR2 SYDVKM come from the germline V gene. There are 15 residues in the CDR3. The CDR3 coding sequence is TGTGCCAGCAGTTTAGGGTCGGGGCTTCGGCAGGGGAAGATCGTC. Its translation: CASSLGSGLRQGKIV.

In this sample, this clone turned up once. This sequence joins TRBV28 and TRBJ2-1, with 7 bases aligning to TRBD2. The CDR3 covers 19 residues. The V segment lost 3 bases and the J segment 4 bases; nucleotides outside the gene matches: 18. Germline-derived CDR1 and CDR2 are MDHEN and SYDVKM. The CDR3 DNA sequence: TGTGCCAGCAGTTTCGACTCCGGGGGAGGGCTTACCTTATACAATGAGCAGTTCTTC. This codes for CASSFDSGGGLTLYNEQFF.